These 26 T cell receptor beta chains share one sample of origin, sequenced in a study of OX40 agonist ivuxolimab in advanced cancers. Generated by immunoSEQ multiplex PCR, the TCRdb table keeps only in-frame clones and is missing some. The sample includes approximately 60,000 clones, approximately 90% of them seen just once. This sample comprised CD4+ or CD8+ T cells sorted from blood, obtained in a trial of the OX40 agonist ivuxolimab. These receptors were collected from an adult with an advanced solid tumor such as melanoma, head and neck, liver or kidney cancer.

This clone showed up just once. This chain joins TRBV21-1 and TRBJ1-1. TRBV21-1 is given as a pseudogene. The CDR3 sequence is 15 residues long. The CDR3 coding sequence is TGTGCCAGCAGCAACCGCAGGAGAGTGAACACTGAAGCTTTCTTT. Its protein is CASSNRRRVNTEAFF.

This clone has a single count. The chain couples TRBV7-3 to TRBJ2-7, with 9 bases lining up with TRBD2. The CDR3 spans 17 residues. The V gene's germline CDR1 is SGHTA and CDR2 FQGTGA. J gave up 0 bases and V 4 bases, and 10 bases lay outside the gene matches. CDR3 in DNA: TGTGCCAGCAGCTCGGCCGGACTAGCGTTGGACTCCTACGAGCAGTACTTC. It yields the protein CASSSAGLALDSYEQYF.

Relative to its sample, this clone is medium-sized. The CDR3 loop is CASSLTLSGANVLTF. CDR3 nucleotide sequence: TGTGCCAGCTCCCTAACCCTCTCTGGGGCCAACGTCCTGACTTTC. The J gene is TRBJ2-6, the V gene TRBV28; D unclear. The CDR3 covers 15 residues. CDR1 is MDHEN and CDR2 is SYDVKM in the germline V gene. V dropped 8 bases and J dropped 0 bases, with 11 bases sitting between them.

V is TRBV2 and J is TRBJ2-3; 10 bases fit TRBD2. The CDR3 totals 14 residues. Germline V gene data show CDR1 as SNHLY and CDR2 as FYNNEI. J lost 2 bases, V lost 9 bases, and 5 bases had no gene match. The DNA for the CDR3 is TGTGCCAGTAAGACTAGCGGGTTCACAGATACGCAGTATTTT. It specifies CASKTSGFTDTQYF.

In this sample, this clone turned up a few times. The J gene is TRBJ2-1, the V gene TRBV2; 7 bases are a match to TRBD1. There are 13 residues in the CDR3. The germline gives CDR1 SNHLY, CDR2 FYNNEI. V dropped 8 bases and J dropped 2; count of bases not matched to a gene: 3. The CDR3 DNA reads as TGTGCCAGCGGAAGGGGGCCCTACAATGAGCAGTTCTTC. This codes for CASGRGPYNEQFF.

CDR3 bases: TGTGCCAGCAGCCCTTGGACAGAATCCTACGAGCAGTACTTC. This codes for CASSPWTESYEQYF. The V gene is TRBV7-9, the J gene TRBJ2-7, with TRBD1 as a possible D gene (6 bases). Trimming shortened V by 5 bases and J by 1 base, and 12 bases separated the two germline ends. In germline, CDR1 is SEHNR, CDR2 FQNEAQ (reference sequence). The CDR3 loop spans 14 amino acids.

The J gene is TRBJ1-2, the V gene TRBV29-1, with D unresolved. V lost 4 bases to trimming and J lost 0 bases, with 6 bases between them. CDR1 and CDR2 from the germline V gene are SQVTM and ANQGSEA. The CDR3 runs 12 residues. The CDR3 spells CSVGVSNYGYTF. The CDR3 DNA is TGCAGCGTTGGTGTCTCTAACTATGGCTACACCTTC.

DNA for the CDR3: TGTGCCAGCAGTGACCGACCGGGGACTAGCCTTCAGGGCTACACCTTC. Translating gives CASSDRPGTSLQGYTF. This rearrangement joins TRBV6-1 to TRBJ1-2; possible D gene TRBD1, 5 bases. Germline CDR1 and CDR2: MNHNS and SASEGT. V lost 3 bases to trimming and J lost 8 bases, with 22 bases between them. The CDR3 totals 16 residues.

The genes are TRBV14 and TRBJ2-3; maybe TRBD2 (5 bases). Trimming cost V 0 bases and J 1 base, with 14 bases left between them. This CDR3 region has 17 residues. CDR1 is SGHDN and CDR2 is FVKESK in the germline V gene. The DNA of the CDR3 is TGTGCCAGCAGCCAAGATCTACGGGGTGTGGGCACAGATACGCAGTATTTT. Residues: CASSQDLRGVGTDTQYF.

This clone was seen a single time. The chain combines TRBV27 with TRBJ2-2, with 9 bases identical to TRBD1. Trimming at V came to 1 base and at J to 5 bases, leaving 5 bases not matched to a gene. The length of the CDR3 is 16 residues. Germline V lookup: CDR1 MNHEY, CDR2 SMNVEV (reference sequence). CDR3 nucleotide sequence: TGTGCCAGCAGTTTATATGGGACAGGGATGACCGGGGAGCTGTTTTTT. It translates to CASSLYGTGMTGELFF.

This clone has a single count. The J gene is TRBJ1-4, the V gene TRBV5-6; no firm D call. The CDR3 is 13 amino acids. CDR1 SGHDT and CDR2 YYEEEE come from the germline V gene. The ends were cut back, 0 bases at V and 7 bases at J, with 7 bases in the middle. The DNA of the CDR3 is TGTGCCAGCAGCTTGGCCGCCGGTGAAAAACTGTTTTTT. Protein product: CASSLAAGEKLFF.

The V and J genes are TRBV7-9 and TRBJ1-4; tentatively, D is TRBD1 (5 bases). The V end lost 6 bases, the J end lost 7 bases, and 15 bases lay between the germline ends. The CDR3 totals 14 residues. The germline V gene has CDR1 SEHNR and CDR2 FQNEAQ (reference sequence). The CDR3 is CASRGAGGGEKLFF. The CDR3 DNA is TGTGCCAGCAGAGGGGCGGGCGGGGGTGAAAAACTGTTTTTT.

The rearrangement links TRBV28 to TRBJ2-7, with 9 bases that match TRBD1. The CDR3 is 13 amino acids. After removal of 10 bases from V and 2 bases from J, the junction contained 6 bases not matched to a gene. The germline V gene encodes CDR1 MDHEN and CDR2 SYDVKM. In DNA, the CDR3 is TGTGCCATTTCCGGGACAGGGCCCTACGAGCAGTACTTC. This codes for CAISGTGPYEQYF.

The chain recombines TRBV30 with TRBJ2-3, with TRBD2 matching 7 bases. Unmatched junction bases numbered 7, after V lost 4 bases and J lost 6 bases. CDR3 length: 13 amino acids. Germline CDR1 reads GTSNPN; CDR2 reads SVGIG (reference sequence). CDR3 in DNA: TGTGCCTGGAATCGGGGGGACGGTGATACGCAGTATTTT. Translated, it gives CAWNRGDGDTQYF. Full variable domain (remainder filled in from reference TRBV30 and TRBJ2-3): SQTIHQWPATLVQPVGSPLSLECTVEGTSNPNLYWYRQAAGRGLQLLFYSVGIGQISSEVPQNLSASRPQDRQFILSSKKLLLSDSGFYLCAWNRGDGDTQYFGPGTRLTVL.

V and J are TRBV27 and TRBJ2-7, with 8 positions matching TRBD1. Germline values: CDR1 MNHEY, CDR2 SMNVEV (reference sequence). There are 13 residues in the CDR3. V shed 5 bases, J shed 3 bases, and the junction held 3 bases outside the gene matches. The CDR3, as DNA: TGTGCCAGCAGTGCAGGGGGCGTCTACGAGCAGTACTTC. Translated, it gives CASSAGGVYEQYF.

The chain joins TRBV5-8 to TRBJ1-4; a weak D match, TRBD1 (6 bases). The CDR3 has 14 amino acids. CDR1 is SGHTS, CDR2 YDEGEE, per germline. Trimming left V 1 base short and J 3 bases short, with 7 bases between. CDR3 sequence reads: CASSLSGANEKLFF. The CDR3 DNA reads as TGTGCCAGCAGCTTGTCAGGGGCTAATGAAAAACTGTTTTTT.

The V call is TRBV5-4, the J call TRBJ1-1; a possible D gene is TRBD1 (6 bases). The CDR3 totals 18 residues. Trimming removed 6 bases at V and 2 bases at J, with 26 bases between. Germline V CDR1 and CDR2: SGHNT, YYREEE (reference sequence). This CDR3 is CASNLYLGGVSFNTEAFF. In DNA, the CDR3 is TGTGCCAGCAACCTCTATTTGGGGGGCGTGTCATTCAACACTGAAGCTTTCTTT.

This chain links TRBV9 with TRBJ2-5; TRBD2 matches at 8 bases. The CDR3 is 17 residues long. V lost 0 bases, J lost 2 bases, and 9 bases stayed unmatched. CDR1 and CDR2 from the germline V gene are SGDLS and YYNGEE. CDR3 protein: CASSVGRAGGLQETQYF. CDR3 DNA: TGTGCCAGCAGCGTAGGACGGGCGGGGGGACTTCAAGAGACCCAGTACTTC.

The V and J genes are TRBV5-4 and TRBJ2-7; D is perhaps TRBD2 (5 bases). CDR1 and CDR2 from the germline V gene are SGHNT and YYREEE (reference sequence). The CDR3 runs 15 residues. V was trimmed by 0 bases and J by 2 bases, leaving 12 bases between them. The CDR3, as DNA: TGTGCCAGCAGCTTGGAACGGAGGCCCCCCTACGAGCAGTACTTC. The encoded protein is CASSLERRPPYEQYF. Combining the CDR3 with reference TRBV5-4 and TRBJ2-7 gives the whole variable domain ETGVTQSPTHLIKTRGQQVTLRCSSQSGHNTVSWYQQALGQGPQFIFQYYREEENGRGNFPPRFSGLQFPNYSSELNVNALELDDSALYLCASSLERRPPYEQYFGPGTRLTVT.

The CDR3 coding sequence is TGTGCCAGCCTAATGTCACCAGGGACTAACTATGGCTACACCTTC. Encoded protein: CASLMSPGTNYGYTF. The chain has TRBV19 and TRBJ1-2; D is perhaps TRBD1 (5 bases). The CDR3 is 15 amino acids. V lost 9 bases, J lost 0 bases, and 17 bases lay in between. Germline V CDR1 and CDR2: LNHDA, SQIVND (reference sequence).

The chain couples TRBV27 to TRBJ2-2; either TRBD1 or TRBD2 may fit D (5 bases each). The germline gives CDR1 MNHEY, CDR2 SMNVEV (reference sequence). The V end lost 4 bases, the J end lost 7 bases, and 13 bases lay between the germline ends. This CDR3 contains 14 residues. CDR3 protein: CASSYSGTSGELFF. The CDR3 DNA reads TGTGCCAGCAGTTATTCGGGGACGAGCGGGGAGCTGTTTTTT.

For the CDR3, the DNA is TGTGCCAGCAGTCCCCAGGGGCAGCTCCCCTACGAGCAGTACTTC. This sequence encodes CASSPQGQLPYEQYF. The rearrangement uses TRBV27 and TRBJ2-7; maybe TRBD1 (6 bases). The CDR3 runs 15 residues. The ends were cut back, 5 bases at V and 2 bases at J, with 16 bases in the middle. Germline V lookup: CDR1 MNHEY, CDR2 SMNVEV (reference sequence).

The rearrangement links TRBV19 to TRBJ1-1, with D unclear. Germline CDR1 LNHDA, CDR2 SQIVND (reference sequence). This CDR3 comprises 12 residues. V shed 7 bases and J shed 1 base, with 7 bases lying between them. The CDR3 sequence is CASTFGNTEAFF. The DNA for the CDR3 is TGTGCCAGTACCTTCGGGAACACTGAAGCTTTCTTT.

The rearrangement uses TRBV6-4 and TRBJ2-1; D unresolved. Germline lookup yields CDR1 MRHNA and CDR2 SNTAGT. This CDR3 has 13 residues. V lost 3 bases, J lost 3 bases, and 6 bases lay in between. The DNA for the CDR3 is TGTGCCAGCAGTGAATCTAGCTACAATGAGCAGTTCTTC. Translated, it gives CASSESSYNEQFF.

The chain couples TRBV19 to TRBJ1-1; TRBD1 matches at 7 bases. CDR3 size: 11 residues. CDR1 and CDR2 from the germline V gene are LNHDA and SQIVND (reference sequence). The J segment lost 8 bases and the V segment lost 8 bases, leaving 5 bases of the junction unmatched. The CDR3 is CASSLTGEAFF. The CDR3 nucleotides are TGTGCCAGTTCTTTGACAGGGGAAGCTTTCTTT.

The chain links TRBV18 to TRBJ2-3, with 7 bases fitting TRBD1. J gave up 0 bases and V 4 bases, and 4 bases lay outside the gene matches. The germline V gene has CDR1 KGHSH and CDR2 LQKENI. This CDR3 comprises 15 residues. CDR3: CASSLGDSSTDTQYF. The CDR3 nucleotides read TGTGCCAGCTCACTAGGGGACAGTAGCACAGATACGCAGTATTTT.